This is a list of T cell receptor beta chains from one sample in a study of T cell repertoires in cytomegalovirus infection. TCRdb passed the reads through MiXCR, listing each CDR3 protein once. The sample has roughly 500,000 distinct CDR3 sequences, around 11% seen once. The specimen sequenced was PBMCs. All receptors come from a human donor in good health (CMV status not recorded). Some clones in this sample may be carry-over from other donors' samples. Both conserved end residues are part of each CDR3. Fields, in order: J gene, clone size, V gene, D gene, CDR3 DNA, CDR3 protein. D genes are given only for firm matches. For some rows the clone size is stated as once, few or many, or as a class when expanded; others skip it.

>TRBJ2-1|many|TRBV11-2|NA
TGTGCCAGCAGCCGTATAGGAATCGGGGTCTCCTACAATGAGCAGTTCTTC
CASSRIGIGVSYNEQFF
>TRBJ2-3|NA|TRBV18|NA
TGTGCCAGCTCCCTCAACCCAGGGGATACGCAGTATTTT
CASSLNPGDTQYF
>TRBJ2-1|many|TRBV28|NA
TGTGCCAGCAAAATCGCGACAGAGGAGCAGTTCTTC
CASKIATEEQFF
>TRBJ2-1|few|TRBV29-1|NA
TGCAGCGTTGAACCACCGGTAAGCAATGAGCAGTTCTTC
CSVEPPVSNEQFF
>TRBJ1-2|many|TRBV12-3/TRBV12-4|NA
TGTGCCAGCAGTCCAGGGACTACCTATGGCTACACCTTC
CASSPGTTYGYTF
>TRBJ1-2|NA|TRBV12-3/TRBV12-4|NA
TGTGCCAGCAGTTTGACAAACTATGGCTACATCTTC
CASSLTNYGYIF
>TRBJ1-2|many|TRBV18|NA
TGTGCCAGCTCACCACCGGCTCAGGGTTATGGCTACACCTTC
CASSPPAQGYGYTF
>TRBJ1-2|few|TRBV6-5|NA
TGTGCCAGCAGTTACTCGAGACAGAACTATGGCTACACCTTC
CASSYSRQNYGYTF
>TRBJ2-6|NA|TRBV12-3/TRBV12-4|NA
TGTGCCAGCAGTTTTGGGGGAGCTGGGGCCAACGTCCTGACTTTC
CASSFGGAGANVLTF
>TRBJ1-5|NA|TRBV28|NA
TGTGCCAGCAGTAGTAGAACCATGACAGAGCGCAATCAGCCCCAGCATTTT
CASSSRTMTERNQPQHF
>TRBJ2-2|few|TRBV20-1|NA
TGCAGTGCTAGCCTTGGGGGGATCGGGGAGCTGTTTTTT
CSASLGGIGELFF